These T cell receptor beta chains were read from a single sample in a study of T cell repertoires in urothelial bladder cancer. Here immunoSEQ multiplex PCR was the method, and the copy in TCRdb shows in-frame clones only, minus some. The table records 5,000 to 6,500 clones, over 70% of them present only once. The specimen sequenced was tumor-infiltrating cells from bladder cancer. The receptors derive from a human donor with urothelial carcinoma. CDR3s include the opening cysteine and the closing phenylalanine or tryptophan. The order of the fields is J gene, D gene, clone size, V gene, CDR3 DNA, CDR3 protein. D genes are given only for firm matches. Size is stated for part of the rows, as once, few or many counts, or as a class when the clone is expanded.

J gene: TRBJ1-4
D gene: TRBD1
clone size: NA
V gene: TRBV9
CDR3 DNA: TGTGCCAGCAGCCTAGGACAGGGGGGTGAAAAACTGTTTTTT
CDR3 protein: CASSLGQGGEKLFF

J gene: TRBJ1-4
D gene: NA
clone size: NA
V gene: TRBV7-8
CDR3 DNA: TGTGCCAGCAGCTTATTGGTCGGTGAAAAACTGTTTTTT
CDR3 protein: CASSLLVGEKLFF

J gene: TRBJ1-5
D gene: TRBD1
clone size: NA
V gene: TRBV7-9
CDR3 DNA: TGTGCCAGCAGCTCACAGGGGATGAGCAATCAGCCCCAGCATTTT
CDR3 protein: CASSSQGMSNQPQHF

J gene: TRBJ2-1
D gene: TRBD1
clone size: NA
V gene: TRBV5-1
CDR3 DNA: TGCGCCAGCAGCTTAGGACAGGCGATAAGCAATGAGCAGTTCTTC
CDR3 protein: CASSLGQAISNEQFF

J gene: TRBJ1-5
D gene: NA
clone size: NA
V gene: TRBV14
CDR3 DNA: TGTGCCAGCAGCCCAGGGGCATGTCGGGGGCAATCCGTACCGGGATTGAGCAATCAGCCCCAGCATTTT
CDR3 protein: CASSPGACRGQSVPGLSNQPQHF

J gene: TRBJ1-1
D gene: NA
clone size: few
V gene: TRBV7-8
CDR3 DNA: TGTGCCAGCAGCCTGCGGCAAGTGTCCACTGAAGCTTTCTTT
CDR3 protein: CASSLRQVSTEAFF

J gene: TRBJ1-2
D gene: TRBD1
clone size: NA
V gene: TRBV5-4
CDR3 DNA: TGTGCCAGCAGCCCGGGCCCCCGACAGGGAGGAGGCTACACCTTC
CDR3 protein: CASSPGPRQGGGYTF

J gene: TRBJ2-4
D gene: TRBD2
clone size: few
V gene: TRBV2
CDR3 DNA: TGTGCCAGCAGACCTACTAGCGGGGGGGCCAGCATTCAGTACTTC
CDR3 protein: CASRPTSGGASIQYF

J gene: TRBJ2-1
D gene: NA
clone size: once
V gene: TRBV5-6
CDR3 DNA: TGTGCCAGCAGCTCCGGGACTCGGAATGAGCAGTTCTTC
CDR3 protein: CASSSGTRNEQFF

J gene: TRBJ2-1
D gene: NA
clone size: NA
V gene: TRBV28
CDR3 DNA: TGTGCCAGCAGTTTTTCCGGGGGCCTAATCAAGGGTAATGAGCAGTTCTTC
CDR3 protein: CASSFSGGLIKGNEQFF

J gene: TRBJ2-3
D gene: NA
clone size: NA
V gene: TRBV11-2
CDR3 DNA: TGTGCCAGCAGCTTAGATCGTCCAGATACGCAGTATTTT
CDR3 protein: CASSLDRPDTQYF

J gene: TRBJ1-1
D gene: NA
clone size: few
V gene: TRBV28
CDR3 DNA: TGTGCCAGCAGTTCAGGGTTAGTGAGCACTGAAGCTTTCTTT
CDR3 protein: CASSSGLVSTEAFF

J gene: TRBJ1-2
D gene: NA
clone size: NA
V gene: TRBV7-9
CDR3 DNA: TGTGCCAGCAGCTACCCCCCAGTCACTGGCTACACCTTC
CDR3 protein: CASSYPPVTGYTF

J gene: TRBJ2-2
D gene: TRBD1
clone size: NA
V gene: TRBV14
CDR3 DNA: TGTGCCAGCAGCCAACATCCGCCCGGGACAGGGTTAAACACCGGGGAGCTGTTTTTT
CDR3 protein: CASSQHPPGTGLNTGELFF

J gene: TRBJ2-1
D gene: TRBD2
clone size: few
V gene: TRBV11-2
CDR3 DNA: TGTGCCAGCAGCTTCGGCGTAGGCGGGGGGGCGAGGGAGCAGTTCTTC
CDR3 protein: CASSFGVGGGAREQFF

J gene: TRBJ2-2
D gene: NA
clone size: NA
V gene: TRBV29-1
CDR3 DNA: TGCAGCGTTCGGGATGGCAGCAACACCGGGGAGCTGTTTTTT
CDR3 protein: CSVRDGSNTGELFF

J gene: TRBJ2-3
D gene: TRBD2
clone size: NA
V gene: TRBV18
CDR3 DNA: TGTGCCAGCTCACCATCGATAGCGGGGGCAACAGATACGCAGTATTTT
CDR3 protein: CASSPSIAGATDTQYF

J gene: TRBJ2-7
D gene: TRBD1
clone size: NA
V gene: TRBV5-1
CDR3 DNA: TGCGCCAGCAGCTTGGAGGGACAGGGGGCTAGCGAGCAGTACTTC
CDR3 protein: CASSLEGQGASEQYF

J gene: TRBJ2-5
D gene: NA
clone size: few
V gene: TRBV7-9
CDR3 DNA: TGTGCCAGCAGCCGGACAGTGTACCAAGAGACCCAGTACTTC
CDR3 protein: CASSRTVYQETQYF

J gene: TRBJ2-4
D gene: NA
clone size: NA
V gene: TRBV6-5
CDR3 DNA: TGTGCCAGCAAACGCGGAGGGGGGGCTGGGAACATTCAGTACTTC
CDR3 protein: CASKRGGGAGNIQYF

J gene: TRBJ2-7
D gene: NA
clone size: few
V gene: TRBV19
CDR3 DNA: TGTGCCAGTAGTACCTATGGGCCCACCTACGAGCAGTACTTC
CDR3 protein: CASSTYGPTYEQYF

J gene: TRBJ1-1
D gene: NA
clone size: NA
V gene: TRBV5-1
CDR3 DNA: TGCGCCAGCAGCTTGGCCGGGACAAAGAACACTGAAGCTTTCTTT
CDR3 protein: CASSLAGTKNTEAFF

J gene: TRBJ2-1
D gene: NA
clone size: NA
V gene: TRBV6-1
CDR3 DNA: TGTGCCAGCAGCACCACATGGAATGAGCAGTTCTTC
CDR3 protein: CASSTTWNEQFF

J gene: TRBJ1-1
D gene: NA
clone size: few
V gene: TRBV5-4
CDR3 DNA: TGTGCCAGCAGCGACCCGAGGGGGGGCGGCACTGAAGCTTTCTTT
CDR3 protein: CASSDPRGGGTEAFF

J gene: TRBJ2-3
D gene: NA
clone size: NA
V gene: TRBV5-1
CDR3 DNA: TGCGCCAGCAGCTTGTCTGGGTTCCCCGCAGATACGCAGTATTTT
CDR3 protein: CASSLSGFPADTQYF

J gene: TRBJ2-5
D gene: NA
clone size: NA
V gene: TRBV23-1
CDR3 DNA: TGCGCCAGCAGTCAGGGTTTCGGGTCCAAGGGGACCCAGTACTTC
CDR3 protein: CASSQGFGSKGTQYF

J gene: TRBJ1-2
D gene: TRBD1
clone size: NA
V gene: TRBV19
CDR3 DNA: TGTGCCAGTAGGGACAGGGGTGGCTACACCTTC
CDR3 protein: CASRDRGGYTF

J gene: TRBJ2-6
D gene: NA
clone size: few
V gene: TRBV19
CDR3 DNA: TGTGCCAGTAGTATAGATTTCAGGCGCTCTGGGGCCAACGTCCTGACTTTC
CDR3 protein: CASSIDFRRSGANVLTF

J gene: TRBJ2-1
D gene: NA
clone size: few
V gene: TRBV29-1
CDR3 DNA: TGCAGCGTTGACGGGGGTGTCAATCTACCTCTCAATGAGCAGTTCTTC
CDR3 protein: CSVDGGVNLPLNEQFF

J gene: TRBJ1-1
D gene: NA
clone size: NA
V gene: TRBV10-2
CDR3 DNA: TGCGCCAGCAGTGCCTCACAGGAGATGATTGAAGCTTTCTTT
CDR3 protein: CASSASQEMIEAFF

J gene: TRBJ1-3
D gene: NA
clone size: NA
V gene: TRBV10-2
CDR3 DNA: TGCGCCAGCCTGCCGGGAACGTTAAACACCATATATTTT
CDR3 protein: CASLPGTLNTIYF

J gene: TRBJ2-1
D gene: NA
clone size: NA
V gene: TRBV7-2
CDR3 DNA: TGTGCCAGCAGCACAACGGGCCCACGGACAGCCAGCCTTAGGAATGAGCAGTTCTTC
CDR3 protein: CASSTTGPRTASLRNEQFF

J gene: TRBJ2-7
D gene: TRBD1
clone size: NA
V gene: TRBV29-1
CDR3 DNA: TGCAGCGTTGAAATCCGACAGGGAGCCCCCGAGCAGTACTTC
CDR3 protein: CSVEIRQGAPEQYF

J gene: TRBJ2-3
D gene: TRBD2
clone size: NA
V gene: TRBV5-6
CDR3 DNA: TGTGCCAGCAGCACCCCCGGCGGGGGTGGGGCAGATACGCAGTATTTT
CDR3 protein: CASSTPGGGGADTQYF

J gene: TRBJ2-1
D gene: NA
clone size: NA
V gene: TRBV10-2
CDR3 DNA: TGCGCCAGTGGAAGGACACTTTACAATGAGCAGTTCTTC
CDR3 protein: CASGRTLYNEQFF